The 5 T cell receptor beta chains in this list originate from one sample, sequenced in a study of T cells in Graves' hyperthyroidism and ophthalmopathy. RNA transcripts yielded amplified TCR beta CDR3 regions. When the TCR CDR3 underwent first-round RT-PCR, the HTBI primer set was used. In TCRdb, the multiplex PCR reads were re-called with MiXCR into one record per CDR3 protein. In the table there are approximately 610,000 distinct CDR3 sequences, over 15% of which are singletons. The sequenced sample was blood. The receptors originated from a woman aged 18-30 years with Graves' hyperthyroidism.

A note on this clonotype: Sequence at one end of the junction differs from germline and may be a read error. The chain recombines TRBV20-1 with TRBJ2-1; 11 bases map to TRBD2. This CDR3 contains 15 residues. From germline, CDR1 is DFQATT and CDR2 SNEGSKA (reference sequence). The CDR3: CSVRDPTSGDNEQFF. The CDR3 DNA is TGCAGTGTTAGAGATCCGACTAGCGGGGACAATGAGCAGTTCTTC.

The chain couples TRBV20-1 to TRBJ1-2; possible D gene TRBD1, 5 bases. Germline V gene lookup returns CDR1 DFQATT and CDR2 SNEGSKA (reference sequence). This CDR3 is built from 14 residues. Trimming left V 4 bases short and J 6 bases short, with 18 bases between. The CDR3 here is CSAKRDPGKNGYTF. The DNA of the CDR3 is TGCAGTGCTAAAAGGGACCCGGGGAAGAATGGCTACACCTTC.

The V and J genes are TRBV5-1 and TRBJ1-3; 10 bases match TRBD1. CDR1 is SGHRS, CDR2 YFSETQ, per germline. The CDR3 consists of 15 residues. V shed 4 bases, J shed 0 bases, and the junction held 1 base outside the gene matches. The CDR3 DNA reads TGCGCCAGCAGCGGGACAGGGGACTCTGGAAACACCATATATTTT. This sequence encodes CASSGTGDSGNTIYF.

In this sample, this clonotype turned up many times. CDR3 loop: CASSGTATEAFF. The CDR3 DNA is TGTGCCAGCAGTGGGACGGCCACTGAAGCTTTCTTT. The V call is TRBV2, the J call TRBJ1-1; D call uncertain. The CDR3 has 12 residues. CDR1 and CDR2 (germline): SNHLY, FYNNEI. Trimming cost V 4 bases and J 4 bases, with 7 bases left between them.

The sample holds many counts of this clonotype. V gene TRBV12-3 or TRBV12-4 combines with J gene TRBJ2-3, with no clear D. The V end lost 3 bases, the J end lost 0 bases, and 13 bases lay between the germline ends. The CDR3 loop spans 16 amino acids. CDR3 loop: CASSLYRRISTDTQYF. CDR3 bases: TGTGCCAGCAGTTTGTACCGGCGGATTAGCACAGATACGCAGTATTTT.